The clone carrying this T cell receptor beta chain was seen a few times. These data are taken from a study of T cells after yellow fever vaccination. Background on the study: Some fractions had low cell numbers, and these were prepared with SMART-Seq v4 Ultra Low Input.

Per germline, CDR1 SGHNT and CDR2 YYREEE (reference sequence). CDR3 length equals 14 residues. V lost 3 bases and J lost 7, with 11 bases in between. Study-wide findings and caveats: Although the secondary response was weaker, it peaked faster, at day 5 versus 15. Abundant clonotypes (contaminants from the bulk population) could be present in FACS-sorted repertoires.

Template switching with 5'RACE generated the TCR cDNA and added a universal primer site and UMIs. TCRdb re-derived calls from the 5' RACE reads in MiXCR, one entry per CDR3 protein. The sample has roughly 100,000 distinct CDR3 sequences, under 9% seen once. This receptor was identified in a young man who received the YFV17D yellow fever vaccine. Here the sequenced sample was CD8+ T cells not binding an NS4B(214-222) dextramer, sorted from PBMCs, taken about 2 weeks after the first yellow fever vaccination. The chain employs TRBV5-4 and TRBJ1-6, with TRBD1 as a possible D gene (6 bases). CDR3 loop: CASSWDTTNSPLHF. In DNA form, the CDR3 reads TGTGCCAGCAGCTGGGACACCACCAATTCACCCCTCCACTTT.